A single sample gave rise to the 10 T cell receptor beta chains below, sequenced in a study of cytomegalovirus exposure and HLA in healthy donors. Here immunoSEQ multiplex PCR was the method, and the copy in TCRdb shows in-frame clones only, minus some. The table has roughly 100,000 clones, less than 90% seen once; the top ten hold 1.5% to 2%. Sequenced: PBMCs. All receptors derive from a woman aged 18-29 years in good health and CMV-seropositive.

The V gene is TRBV5-8, the J gene TRBJ1-6; the D gene is possibly TRBD1 (6 bases). Trimming removed 1 base at V and 0 bases at J, with 17 bases between. CDR1 and CDR2 (germline): SGHTS, YDEGEE. The CDR3 contains 19 residues. CDR3 coding DNA: TGTGCCAGCAGCTTGTCAGGGGTATCCCCAAGCTCCTATAATTCACCCCTCCACTTT. Translation: CASSLSGVSPSSYNSPLHF.

The chain is built from TRBV7-2 and TRBJ1-1, with D possibly being TRBD1 (5 bases). Trimming left V 1 base short and J 4 bases short, with 7 bases between. Per germline, CDR1 SGHTA and CDR2 FQGNSA. The CDR3 totals 13 residues. DNA of the CDR3: TGTGCCAGCAGCTTAGACGGGGGCACTGAAGCTTTCTTT. Translating it yields CASSLDGGTEAFF.

The gene calls are TRBV2 and TRBJ1-5; D is perhaps TRBD1 (6 bases). V was pared by 4 bases and J by 1 base, with 11 bases between. Germline lookup yields CDR1 SNHLY and CDR2 FYNNEI. CDR3 length: 15 residues. The CDR3 spells CASSVSQGSNQPQHF. CDR3 bases: TGTGCCAGCAGTGTTTCGCAGGGGAGCAATCAGCCCCAGCATTTT.

This chain links TRBV6-5 with TRBJ1-1; D remains ambiguous. V shed 0 bases and J shed 11 bases, with 13 bases lying between them. CDR1 and CDR2 (germline): MNHEY, SVGAGI. The CDR3 is 13 amino acids. The CDR3 region is CASSYSAGLTAFF. CDR3 in DNA: TGTGCCAGCAGTTACTCGGCAGGTTTGACGGCTTTCTTT.

This clone has a single count. This chain links TRBV19 with TRBJ2-1, with unresolved D. Germline V gene lookup returns CDR1 LNHDA and CDR2 SQIVND (reference sequence). This CDR3 contains 15 residues. The V end was cut by 7 bases, the J end by 2 bases, with 15 bases between. The CDR3 DNA reads TGTGCCAGTACTATCGGTACTCGCACCTACAATGAGCAGTTCTTC. This encodes CASTIGTRTYNEQFF.

This chain joins TRBV19 and TRBJ1-1; 8 bases agree with TRBD1. From germline, CDR1 is LNHDA and CDR2 SQIVND (reference sequence). With V trimmed by 5 bases and J by 0 bases, 8 bases remained unmatched. This CDR3 is 16 amino acids long. CDR3 sequence (DNA): TGTGCCAGTAGTTTATCAGTGGGACAGGTGAACACTGAAGCTTTCTTT. This sequence encodes CASSLSVGQVNTEAFF.

The chain is built from TRBV5-1 and TRBJ2-5; 7 bases fit TRBD1. V was pared by 4 bases and J by 5 bases, with 5 bases of the junction left unmatched. This CDR3 is 13 amino acids long. Germline CDR1 reads SGHRS; CDR2 reads YFSETQ. The CDR3 is CASSRGQVETQYF. The CDR3 DNA follows: TGCGCCAGCAGCCGCGGACAGGTGGAGACCCAGTACTTC.

The chain links TRBV7-9 to TRBJ1-3; D possibly corresponds to TRBD1 (6 bases). In germline, CDR1 is SEHNR, CDR2 FQNEAQ (reference sequence). The CDR3 covers 13 residues. The CDR3 is CVAWGGPGNTIYF. CDR3 DNA: TGTGTTGCCTGGGGGGGGCCTGGAAACACCATATATTTT. The complete variable domain, with remaining parts taken from reference TRBV7-9 and TRBJ1-3, reads DTGVSQNPRHKITKRGQNVTFRCDPISEHNRLYWYRQTLGQGPEFLTYFQNEAQLEKSRLLSDRFSAERPKGSFSTLEIQRTEQGDSAMYLCVAWGGPGNTIYFGEGSWLTVV.

The CDR3 nucleotides read TGTGCCAGCAGCCTCTCCGGGACATTCCAAGAGACCCAGTACTTC. Residues: CASSLSGTFQETQYF. The chain links TRBV7-7 to TRBJ2-5, with D perhaps TRBD1 (6 bases). With 5 bases removed from V and 1 base from J, the gap between germline ends came to 14 bases. The CDR3 spans 15 residues. CDR1 is SSHAT, CDR2 FNYEAQ, per germline (reference sequence).

The chain uses TRBV7-6 and TRBJ2-1, with TRBD1 matching over 7 bases. CDR1 is SGHVS and CDR2 is FNYEAQ in the germline V gene. V lost 5 bases and J lost 0; bases outside the gene matches: 1. The CDR3 contains 14 residues. CDR3 residues: CASSDRDSYNEQFF. In DNA, the CDR3 is TGTGCCAGCAGCGACAGGGACTCCTACAATGAGCAGTTCTTC. Variable domain in full (rest from reference TRBV7-6 and TRBJ2-1): GAGVSQSPRYKVTKRGQDVALRCDPISGHVSLYWYRQALGQGPEFLTYFNYEAQQDKSGLPNDRFSAERPEGSISTLTIQRTEQRDSAMYRCASSDRDSYNEQFFGPGTRLTVL.